A selection of T cell receptor beta chains follows, all from one sample in a study of T cells in pancreatic ductal adenocarcinoma. Measured with immunoSEQ multiplex PCR; TCRdb has only the in-frame clones, and not every one. The sample lists over 90,000 clones, roughly 96% occurring once. The sequencing input was PBMCs. The receptor set was obtained from a human donor with pancreatic ductal adenocarcinoma. Each CDR3 is given with its conserved first and last residue.

CDR3aa,j_gene,v_gene
CASSSSGGANVLTF,TRBJ2-6,TRBV4-1
CASSFGGWGFQETQYF,TRBJ2-5,TRBV7-2
CASSYAASGFGYEQYF,TRBJ2-7,TRBV6-6
CASSFHLALLGYEQYF,TRBJ2-7,TRBV28
CAISYRGVEAFF,TRBJ1-1,TRBV10-3
CASSNGQGPYYEQYF,TRBJ2-7,TRBV5-4
CASSPPSGAATGELFF,TRBJ2-2,TRBV18
CASSVSGTSEPYEQYF,TRBJ2-7,TRBV9
CASSSTGQTNYGYTF,TRBJ1-2,TRBV7-2
CASSWGLNTYQETQYF,TRBJ2-5,TRBV5-1
CASSYSGGYEQFF,TRBJ2-1,TRBV6-5